Below, one TCR beta chain is given with its context. As yet, its antigen is unknown. The data are from a study of OX40 agonist ivuxolimab in advanced cancers. Here immunoSEQ multiplex PCR was the method, and the copy in TCRdb shows in-frame clones only, minus some. This sample carries around 76,000 clones, about 89% of them seen once, and the ten largest clones take roughly 10%. Notes on the study in general: CD4+ T cells averaged fewer expanded clones than CD8+ T cells.

The sequence was obtained from an adult with an advanced solid tumor such as melanoma, head and neck, liver or kidney cancer. Source: CD4+ or CD8+ T cells sorted from blood, taken in a trial of the OX40 agonist ivuxolimab.

This CDR3 is CASSPPGEAFF. CDR3 bases: TGTGCCAGCTCACCCCCGGGGGAAGCTTTCTTT. V usage is TRBV18 and J usage is TRBJ1-1; D gene ambiguous. V was cut by 3 bases and J by 8 bases, with 7 bases left in between. The length of the CDR3 is 11 residues. CDR1 and CDR2 from the germline V gene are KGHSH and LQKENI.